This T cell receptor beta chain was captured by sequencing in a study of blood T cell repertoires in COVID-19. V lost 6 bases to trimming and J lost 5 bases, with 17 bases between them. Looked up from germline, CDR1 is SQVTM and CDR2 is ANQGSEA. The CDR3 runs 14 residues. Per the original methods: Amplification with reference gene primers provided the estimates of nucleated cell counts. Profiling relied on immunoSEQ multiplex PCR, and the TCRdb table lists in-frame clones only, not all of them. That table supplies the V and J calls and clone size; D and trimming were determined from the DNA. The sample includes roughly 130,000 clones, over 70% of them seen just once.

The origin of this receptor is a man aged 55 to 70 with active or convalescent COVID-19. Sequenced: peripheral blood. This rearrangement joins TRBV29-1 to TRBJ2-1, with D possibly matching TRBD2 (7 bases). The CDR3 spells CSVGGGGLDNEQFF. The CDR3 DNA follows: TGCAGCGTCGGGGGCGGGGGTCTCGACAATGAGCAGTTCTTC.